The 6 T cell receptor beta chains presented below share a single source sample, sequenced in a study of cytomegalovirus exposure and HLA in healthy donors. In the PCR, 60 Vbeta and 13 Jbeta primers were used. TCRdb's table, derived via immunoSEQ multiplex PCR, lists solely in-frame clones and lacks some. The sample has approximately 240,000 clones, roughly four fifths seen once. The material sequenced was PBMCs. The receptors here all came from a middle-aged woman in good health and CMV-seronegative.

As regards this clone: Since a much larger clone is just one base distant, this may be a read error. The CDR3 protein is CASSWDSSGNTIYF. The CDR3 DNA follows: TGTGCCAGCAGCTGGGACAGCTCTGGAAACACCATATATTTT. This chain connects TRBV7-9 to TRBJ1-3; 7 nucleotides agree with TRBD1. The germline gives CDR1 SEHNR, CDR2 FQNEAQ (reference sequence). CDR3 size: 14 residues. After removal of 4 bases from V and 0 bases from J, the junction contained 0 bases not matched to a gene.

The chain joins TRBV11-2 to TRBJ2-5; 9 positions match TRBD1. CDR1 and CDR2 (germline): SGHAT, FQNNGV. With V trimmed by 8 bases and J by 4 bases, 8 bases remained unmatched. CDR3 length: 14 residues. CDR3 sequence: CASARTGVGETQYF. Written as DNA, the CDR3 is TGTGCCAGCGCGCGGACAGGGGTAGGAGAGACCCAGTACTTC.

The chain links TRBV6-5 to TRBJ1-1; unclear D gene. V was shortened by 10 bases and J by 4 bases, with 13 bases between the two germline ends. Per the germline V gene, CDR1 is MNHEY and CDR2 is SVGAGI. The CDR3 is 12 residues long. CDR3 DNA sequence: TGTGCCACCCGGAGGGCCGGCACTGAAGCTTTCTTT. Its translation is CATRRAGTEAFF.

The V call is TRBV7-6, the J call TRBJ2-3, with 11 positions matching TRBD2. CDR1 is SGHVS and CDR2 is FNYEAQ in the germline V gene. V lost 3 bases and J lost 3; bases outside the gene matches: 8. This CDR3 is 17 amino acids long. CDR3: CASSLRPSGGQTDTQYF. CDR3 bases: TGTGCCAGCAGCTTGCGGCCTAGCGGGGGGCAGACAGATACGCAGTATTTT.

The chain links TRBV9 to TRBJ2-7, with 7 bases aligning to TRBD1. The trim removed 7 bases at V and 2 bases at J, leaving 3 bases unmatched. The CDR3 loop spans 12 amino acids. Looked up from germline, CDR1 is SGDLS and CDR2 is YYNGEE. Here the CDR3 reads CASRDSPYEQYF. CDR3 nucleotide sequence: TGTGCCAGCCGGGACAGCCCCTACGAGCAGTACTTC.

The chain recombines TRBV18 with TRBJ1-2; no definite D call. The CDR3 loop spans 13 amino acids. V lost 3 bases and J 3 bases, leaving 8 bases between the germline ends. The germline CDR1 and CDR2 sequences are KGHSH and LQKENI. The CDR3 region has the DNA TGTGCCAGCTCACCCCAGGTGGACTATGGCTACACCTTC. This encodes CASSPQVDYGYTF.